Listed here are 5 T cell receptor beta chains from one sample, sequenced in a study of cytomegalovirus exposure and HLA in healthy donors. The PCR made use of 60 Vbeta and 13 Jbeta primers. The repertoire was sequenced with immunoSEQ multiplex PCR; TCRdb's copy has only in-frame clones and lacks some. This sample yields 150,000 to 200,000 clones, of which roughly 85% are seen a single time; 0.69% belongs to the top ten. Material for sequencing was PBMCs. The receptor set was obtained from a woman aged 40 to 55 in good health and CMV-seronegative.

The chain is built from TRBV10-2 and TRBJ2-7, with D tentatively TRBD1 (6 bases). Trimming shortened V by 7 bases and J by 6 bases, and 19 bases separated the two germline ends. Germline CDR1 reads WSHSY; CDR2 reads SAAADI. The CDR3 spans 14 residues. CDR3 nucleotides: TGCGCCAGCAAGAGAGGACAGCCAAATGGCGAGCAGTACTTC. This sequence encodes CASKRGQPNGEQYF.

The genes are TRBV27 and TRBJ1-4; tentatively, D is TRBD1 (5 bases). Per the germline V gene, CDR1 is MNHEY and CDR2 is SMNVEV (reference sequence). Trimming pared 5 bases from V and 8 bases from J, leaving 12 bases between. This CDR3 contains 13 residues. The CDR3 DNA reads as TGTGCCAGCAGTCCCGGGACTTGGGAAAAACTGTTTTTT. Protein product: CASSPGTWEKLFF.

The V gene is TRBV2, the J gene TRBJ2-2; D call uncertain. Germline CDR1 and CDR2: SNHLY and FYNNEI. The V end lost 6 bases, the J end lost 0 bases, and 11 bases lay between the germline ends. The CDR3 has 15 residues. Written as DNA, the CDR3 is TGTGCCAGCAGCGTTGAGGTTTCGAACACCGGGGAGCTGTTTTTT. Encoded protein: CASSVEVSNTGELFF. Full variable domain (outside the CDR3, taken from reference TRBV2 and TRBJ2-2): EPEVTQTPSHQVTQMGQEVILRCVPISNHLYFYWYRQILGQKVEFLVSFYNNEISEKSEIFDDQFSVERPDGSNFTLKIRSTKLEDSAMYFCASSVEVSNTGELFFGEGSRLTVL.

The chain carries TRBV5-1 and TRBJ2-7; the D gene is possibly TRBD1 (7 bases). With 0 bases removed from V and 2 bases from J, the gap between germline ends came to 12 bases. The CDR3 consists of 15 residues. CDR1 and CDR2 from the germline V gene are SGHRS and YFSETQ. CDR3 coding DNA: TGCGCCAGCAGCTTGGATGGGGGGACAGCCTACGAGCAGTACTTC. Protein sequence: CASSLDGGTAYEQYF. Combining the CDR3 with reference TRBV5-1 and TRBJ2-7 gives the whole variable domain KAGVTQTPRYLIKTRGQQVTLSCSPISGHRSVSWYQQTPGQGLQFLFEYFSETQRNKGNFPGRFSGRQFSNSRSEMNVSTLELGDSALYLCASSLDGGTAYEQYFGPGTRLTVT.

The chain is built from TRBV25-1 and TRBJ2-4; D possibly corresponds to TRBD1 (5 bases). CDR3 length: 15 residues. The germline V gene encodes CDR1 MGHDK and CDR2 SYGVNS. With 0 bases removed from V and 0 bases from J, the gap between germline ends came to 6 bases. CDR3 sequence: CASSEYRGAKNIQYF. Here the CDR3 DNA reads TGTGCCAGCAGTGAATATAGGGGAGCCAAAAACATTCAGTACTTC.